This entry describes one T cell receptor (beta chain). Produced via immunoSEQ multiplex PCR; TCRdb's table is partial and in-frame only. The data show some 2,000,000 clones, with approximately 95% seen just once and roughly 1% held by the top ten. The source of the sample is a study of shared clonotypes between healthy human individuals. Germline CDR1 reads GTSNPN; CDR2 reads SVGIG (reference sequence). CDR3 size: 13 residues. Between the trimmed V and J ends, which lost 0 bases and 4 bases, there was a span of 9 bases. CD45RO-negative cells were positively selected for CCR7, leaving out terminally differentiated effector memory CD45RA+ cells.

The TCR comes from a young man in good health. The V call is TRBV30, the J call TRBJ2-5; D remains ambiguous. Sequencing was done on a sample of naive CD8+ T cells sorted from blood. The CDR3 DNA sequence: TGTGCCTGGAGTGTACATCCCTTAGAGACCCAGTACTTC. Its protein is CAWSVHPLETQYF.